A selection of T cell receptor beta chains follows, all from one sample in a study of cytomegalovirus exposure and HLA in healthy donors. TCRdb's copy holds only in-frame clones and misses some; the assay was immunoSEQ multiplex PCR. Of around 120,000 clones listed, roughly 80% were seen once; the top ten hold approximately 31%. Sequenced material: PBMCs. The source is a man aged 55 to 69 in good health and CMV-seropositive. Both conserved end residues are part of each CDR3. Each record gives: J gene, V gene, D gene, clone size, CDR3 protein, CDR3 DNA. A D gene is named only where the DNA matches it firmly. Not all rows give a size; the values are once, few, many and, for expanded clones, a class.

>TRBJ2-3|TRBV2|TRBD2|-
CASSSRPGLAGRGTSTDTQYF
TGTGCCAGCAGTTCTCGGCCGGGACTAGCGGGGAGGGGAACTAGCACAGATACGCAGTATTTT
>TRBJ1-2|TRBV13|-|few
CASSLRSNYGYTF
TGTGCCAGCAGTCTCCGTTCTAACTATGGCTACACCTTC
>TRBJ2-5|TRBV7-3|TRBD1|-
CASSPGQGARTQYF
TGTGCCAGCAGCCCGGGACAGGGGGCGAGGACCCAGTACTTC
>TRBJ2-7|TRBV5-6|-|-
CASSFLGRGPLEQYF
TGTGCCAGCAGCTTTTTGGGGCGCGGCCCGCTCGAGCAGTACTTC
>TRBJ1-1|TRBV7-9|TRBD1|-
CASSARRTGHSEAFF
TGTGCCAGCAGCGCCCGACGGACAGGCCATTCTGAAGCTTTCTTT
>TRBJ2-7|TRBV4-1|TRBD1|-
CASRQQGADKTYEQYF
TGCGCCAGCAGACAACAGGGGGCAGACAAGACCTACGAGCAGTACTTC
>TRBJ1-1|TRBV6-6|TRBD1|-
CASSSRDSLMNTEAFF
TGTGCCAGCAGTTCCCGGGACAGTCTAATGAACACTGAAGCTTTCTTT
>TRBJ2-1|TRBV18|-|-
CASSQGLGNEQFF
TGTGCCAGCTCACAGGGGCTTGGTAATGAGCAGTTCTTC
>TRBJ1-5|TRBV5-1|TRBD1|-
CASSLAGGYNQPQHF
TGCGCCAGCAGCTTGGCAGGGGGCTACAATCAGCCCCAGCATTTT
>TRBJ2-5|TRBV7-2|-|-
CASSPAGSGWGYQETQYF
TGTGCCAGCAGCCCTGCAGGGAGCGGGTGGGGGTACCAAGAGACCCAGTACTTC
>TRBJ2-4|TRBV29-1|TRBD1|-
CSVNRGQGNIQYF
TGCAGCGTGAACAGGGGGCAGGGAAACATTCAGTACTTC
>TRBJ2-7|TRBV14|-|-
CASSQESWGHEQYF
TGTGCCAGCAGCCAAGAGAGTTGGGGCCACGAGCAGTACTTC
>TRBJ1-1|TRBV28|-|-
CAIRARAGGQAFF
TGTGCCATCCGGGCCAGGGCAGGCGGTCAAGCTTTCTTT
>TRBJ1-1|TRBV6-5|TRBD1|few
CASSYAGTASEAFF
TGTGCCAGCAGTTACGCTGGGACAGCCTCTGAAGCTTTCTTT
>TRBJ2-2|TRBV5-1|TRBD2|-
CASSLTATSGNTGELFF
TGCGCCAGCAGCTTGACCGCGACTAGCGGGAACACCGGGGAGCTGTTTTTT
>TRBJ1-2|TRBV7-9|-|-
CASSSDRSGYTF
TGTGCTAGCAGCTCGGACAGAAGCGGCTACACCTTC
>TRBJ2-3|TRBV4-2|TRBD2|-
CASSQGAAGGPGDTQYF
TGTGCCAGCAGCCAAGGCGCCGCGGGGGGGCCTGGAGATACGCAGTATTTT
>TRBJ2-7|TRBV6-5|-|-
CASSLWGREQYF
TGTGCCAGCAGTTTATGGGGGCGCGAGCAGTACTTC
>TRBJ1-1|TRBV6-1|TRBD1|-
CASSENLGTGGWTFF
TGTGCCAGCAGTGAAAACCTAGGGACAGGGGGCTGGACTTTCTTT
>TRBJ2-1|TRBV5-1|TRBD1|once
CASIPQGASYNEQFF
TGCGCCAGCATCCCACAGGGGGCATCCTACAATGAGCAGTTCTTC
>TRBJ2-3|TRBV25-1|-|-
CASTGGFTDTQYF
TGTGCCAGCACTGGAGGGTTCACAGATACGCAGTATTTT
>TRBJ2-2|TRBV6-5|-|-
CASSWGLSLNTGELFF
TGTGCCAGCAGTTGGGGCCTTTCCCTCAACACCGGGGAGCTGTTTTTT
>TRBJ1-2|TRBV19|-|-
CASKNQREYYGYTF
TGTGCCAGTAAAAATCAACGGGAATACTATGGCTACACCTTC
>TRBJ2-1|TRBV5-1|TRBD1|-
CASSPGQGTPTKFF
TGCGCCAGCAGCCCGGGACAGGGGACCCCCACGAAGTTCTTC
>TRBJ2-1|TRBV11-2|-|-
CASSLGLDNEQFF
TGTGCCAGCAGCTTAGGGCTAGACAATGAGCAGTTCTTC
>TRBJ2-1|TRBV29-1|TRBD2|-
CSVGTSGRRVLGNEQFF
TGCAGCGTTGGGACTAGCGGGAGAAGGGTTTTGGGGAATGAGCAGTTCTTC
>TRBJ1-1|TRBV2|-|-
CASSDRGNTEAFF
TGTGCCAGCAGTGACAGGGGGAACACTGAAGCTTTCTTT
>TRBJ1-1|TRBV11-3|-|-
CASSGQRNTEAFF
TGTGCCAGCAGCGGACAGAGGAACACTGAAGCTTTCTTT
>TRBJ1-3|TRBV5-4|-|-
CASSTGQSSGNTIYF
TGTGCCAGCAGCACCGGACAGAGCTCTGGAAACACCATATATTTT
>TRBJ1-2|TRBV4-1|-|-
CASSQDPVRTF
TGCGCCAGCAGCCAAGATCCGGTTCGGACCTTC
>TRBJ1-3|TRBV18|TRBD1|-
CASSTSGTALRNTIYF
TGTGCCAGCTCAACCTCCGGGACAGCGTTAAGAAACACCATATATTTT
>TRBJ2-7|TRBV7-3|TRBD1|-
CASSLKSGQGIFSYEQYF
TGTGCCAGCAGCTTAAAATCTGGACAGGGGATTTTCTCCTACGAGCAGTACTTC
>TRBJ2-5|TRBV10-3|TRBD1|-
CAISEVRGETQYF
TGTGCCATCAGTGAGGTCAGGGGGGAGACCCAGTACTTC
>TRBJ2-7|TRBV30|TRBD1|few
CAWSGLQGYEQYF
TGTGCCTGGAGTGGGTTACAGGGGTACGAGCAGTACTTC
>TRBJ1-5|TRBV18|TRBD1|-
CASSLNRGSQPQHF
TGTGCCAGCTCGCTTAACAGGGGTTCGCAGCCCCAGCATTTT
>TRBJ2-3|TRBV5-6|TRBD2|few
CASSFIAGGTDTQYF
TGTGCCAGCAGCTTTATAGCGGGGGGCACAGATACGCAGTATTTT
>TRBJ1-3|TRBV5-1|-|-
CASSLDRDAGNTIYF
TGCGCCAGCAGCTTGGACAGGGACGCTGGAAACACCATATATTTT
>TRBJ1-4|TRBV28|-|-
CASTVGAVREKLFF
TGTGCCAGCACCGTTGGGGCCGTTCGGGAAAAACTGTTTTTT
>TRBJ2-7|TRBV5-1|TRBD1|-
CASSSTTGGVEQYF
TGCGCCAGCAGCTCTACGACAGGGGGCGTCGAGCAGTACTTC
>TRBJ1-1|TRBV2|-|few
CASSEGTYGLMNTEAFF
TGTGCCAGCAGTGAAGGCACTTACGGACTCATGAACACTGAAGCTTTCTTT
>TRBJ1-5|TRBV4-1|-|-
CASSARGKNQPQHF
TGCGCCAGCAGCGCCCGGGGGAAGAATCAGCCCCAGCATTTT
>TRBJ2-1|TRBV4-2|-|-
CASSQDPNNEQFF
TGTGCCAGCAGCCAAGACCCCAACAATGAGCAGTTCTTC
>TRBJ2-3|TRBV30|TRBD2|-
CAWTDGAGGADTQYF
TGTGCCTGGACCGACGGGGCGGGGGGGGCAGATACGCAGTATTTT
>TRBJ1-1|TRBV5-6|-|-
CASSRQGVWTEAFF
TGTGCCAGCAGCCGGCAGGGTGTTTGGACTGAAGCTTTCTTT
>TRBJ2-3|TRBV10-3|-|-
CAISEQGQGTDTQYF
TGTGCCATCAGTGAGCAGGGGCAGGGCACAGATACGCAGTATTTT
>TRBJ1-2|TRBV27|TRBD1|few
CASSSRTGWNGYTF
TGTGCCAGCAGTTCCCGGACAGGGTGGAATGGCTACACCTTC
>TRBJ2-2|TRBV2|-|-
CASSLTDEELFF
TGTGCCAGCAGTTTGACAGACGAGGAGCTGTTTTTT
>TRBJ2-7|TRBV5-1|-|once
CASSLGRGREQYF
TGCGCCAGCAGCTTGGGTCGGGGTCGAGAGCAGTACTTC
>TRBJ2-7|TRBV2|-|-
CASSEARRTVDYEQYF
TGTGCCAGCAGTGAAGCTCGAAGGACAGTTGACTACGAGCAGTACTTC
>TRBJ2-2|TRBV7-3|-|-
CASSPLGTTGELFF
TGTGCCAGCAGCCCCCTAGGAACCACCGGGGAGCTGTTTTTT
>TRBJ2-5|TRBV5-6|TRBD2|-
CASSLVAGGRETQYF
TGTGCCAGCAGCTTGGTTGCGGGGGGGCGCGAGACCCAGTACTTC
>TRBJ2-5|TRBV5-4|-|-
CASSLSPGEETQYF
TGTGCCAGCAGCTTGTCCCCAGGGGAGGAGACCCAGTACTTC